Below, one T cell receptor beta chain is given with its context. No antigen is known for it. This sample stems from a study of T cell repertoires in cytomegalovirus infection. Study in general: CMV epitopes used comprised recently identified HLA-C-restricted ones and well-studied HLA-B-restricted ones. Public TCR beta signatures marked donors with CMV infection and the matching HLA. Study-level findings and limits: HLA-C-restricted, CMV-specific TCR beta clonotypes were dominant ex vivo. Pooled public TCR beta family frequency picked out CMV carriers with the relevant HLA.

One entry per CDR3 protein results from TCRdb running MiXCR on the reads. The sample shows around 750,000 distinct CDR3 sequences, around a third of them seen only once. CDR1 SQVTM and CDR2 ANQGSEA come from the germline V gene. The CDR3 is 14 residues long. V lost 5 bases to trimming and J lost 9 bases, with 19 bases between them. V gene TRBV29-1 combines with J gene TRBJ2-2; weak D call: TRBD2 (7 bases). This material consisted of cultured CD8+ T cells from PBMCs, taken from culture after CMV antigen stimulation. This TCR was recovered from a human donor in good health (CMV status not recorded). Some clones in this sample may be carry-over from other donors' samples. In DNA, the CDR3 is TGCAGCGTTTGGAGGGGGGGGGCTTCCAGGGAGCTGTTTTTT. This gives the protein CSVWRGGASRELFF.